The next 21 T cell receptor beta chains were all read from a single sample in a study of early T cells in non-severe SARS-CoV-2 infection. TCRdb itself ran the 5' RACE reads through MiXCR, one entry per CDR3 protein. The sample includes about 54,000 distinct CDR3 sequences, about 7.7% of them seen just once. Here the sequenced sample was whole blood, taken at baseline. Receptor source: an adult who was a healthcare worker with PCR-confirmed SARS-CoV-2 infection or an uninfected control (not recorded which).

This clonotype was detected only a few times. The chain links TRBV7-9 to TRBJ1-2, with TRBD1 matching 8 bases. This CDR3 is built from 13 residues. Germline CDR1 SEHNR, CDR2 FQNEAQ (reference sequence). The junction had 6 bases not matched to a gene; V was cut back by 5 bases and J by 7 bases. CDR3 loop: CASSPQGARGYTF. The CDR3 nucleotides read TGTGCCAGCAGCCCCCAGGGGGCGCGTGGCTACACCTTC.

V and J are TRBV18 and TRBJ2-3, with 11 bases identical to TRBD2. Germline CDR1 is KGHSH and CDR2 is LQKENI. CDR3 size: 18 residues. V lost 6 bases to trimming and J lost 0 bases; unmatched junction nucleotides: 11. In DNA, the CDR3 is TGTGCCAGCTCGCTACTAGCGGGAGTTGGATTAAGCACAGATACGCAGTATTTT. Translated, it gives CASSLLAGVGLSTDTQYF.

CDR3 coding DNA: TGCGCCAGCAGCTCCCTAGCGGGAGGTAGCTACGAGCAGTACTTC. Translation: CASSSLAGGSYEQYF. The rearrangement joins TRBV5-1 to TRBJ2-7; 11 bases line up with TRBD2. CDR3 length: 15 residues. J was trimmed by 3 bases and V by 3 bases; bases with no gene match: 5. CDR1 and CDR2 (germline): SGHRS, YFSETQ.

The chain carries TRBV2 and TRBJ2-5; the D gene is possibly TRBD2 (6 bases). Germline V lookup: CDR1 SNHLY, CDR2 FYNNEI. The length of the CDR3 is 14 residues. Deletions cut 7 bases from V and 2 bases from J, with 14 bases between. CDR3 sequence (DNA): TGTGCCAGCACGGACTTGCGGGAACAAGAGACCCAGTACTTC. As protein: CASTDLREQETQYF.

This clonotype occurred a few times. The genes are TRBV29-1 and TRBJ1-1; D not certain. This CDR3 comprises 12 residues. With 4 bases removed from V and 1 base from J, the gap between germline ends came to 7 bases. Germline loops: CDR1 SQVTM, CDR2 ANQGSEA. CDR3 amino acids: CSVVEENTEAFF. Written as DNA, the CDR3 is TGCAGCGTTGTAGAGGAGAACACTGAAGCTTTCTTT.

The chain links TRBV6-1 to TRBJ2-7; 7 positions match TRBD2. The J segment lost 1 base and the V segment lost 5 bases, leaving 8 bases of the junction unmatched. The germline CDR1 and CDR2 sequences are MNHNS and SASEGT. CDR3 length equals 15 residues. The CDR3 here is CASSPRDGGSYEQYF. CDR3 bases: TGTGCCAGCAGTCCGCGGGACGGGGGGTCCTACGAGCAGTACTTC.

The rearrangement links TRBV6-5 to TRBJ2-7, with 7 bases that match TRBD1. This CDR3 contains 12 residues. V was clipped by 6 bases and J by 3 bases; unmatched bases: 2. CDR1 MNHEY and CDR2 SVGAGI come from the germline V gene. CDR3 coding DNA: TGTGCCAGCAGACGGGACAGCTACGAGCAGTACTTC. This encodes CASRRDSYEQYF.

On this clonotype itself: A much bigger clone sits one base away, suggesting this may be a read error. The chain couples TRBV2 to TRBJ2-1, with 10 bases lining up with TRBD2. The length of the CDR3 is 16 residues. The V segment lost 3 bases and the J segment 4 bases; nucleotides outside the gene matches: 6. In germline, CDR1 is SNHLY, CDR2 FYNNEI. The CDR3 coding sequence is TGTGCCAGCAGTGAGCTGGGACTAGCGTTTTACAATGAGCAGTTCTTC. As protein: CASSELGLAFYNEQFF. Full variable domain (rest looked up from reference TRBV2 and TRBJ2-1): EPEVTQTPSHQVTQMGQEVILRCVPISNHLYFYWYRQILGQKVEFLVSFYNNEISEKSEIFDDQFSVERPDGSNFTLKIRSTKLEDSAMYFCASSELGLAFYNEQFFGPGTRLTVL.

In this sample, this clonotype turned up many times. V and J are TRBV29-1 and TRBJ2-3; unclear D gene. The CDR3 length is 10 residues. Trimming removed 6 bases at V and 9 bases at J, with 10 bases between. Germline loops: CDR1 SQVTM, CDR2 ANQGSEA. The CDR3 sequence is CSVLVSTQYF. In DNA, the CDR3 is TGCAGCGTGCTAGTCAGCACGCAGTATTTT.

This clonotype was observed a handful of times. The chain has TRBV12-3 or TRBV12-4 and TRBJ1-1; TRBD1 agrees at 7 bases. The ends lost 4 bases at V and 6 bases at J; junction bases unmatched: 5. The CDR3 runs to 13 residues. CDR3: CASSYRGSAEAFF. The CDR3 nucleotides are TGTGCCAGCAGTTACAGGGGCAGCGCTGAAGCTTTCTTT.

The sample holds many counts of this clonotype. Here the CDR3 reads CASSFRAWGREAGTEAFF. The CDR3 nucleotides are TGTGCCAGCAGTTTCCGGGCCTGGGGCAGGGAGGCGGGCACTGAAGCTTTCTTT. The V and J genes are TRBV12-3 or TRBV12-4 and TRBJ1-1; a weak D match, TRBD1 (5 bases). This CDR3 has 18 residues. Trimming removed 3 bases from V and 4 bases from J, with 24 bases in between.

This clonotype was picked up many times. V and J are TRBV30 and TRBJ1-1; D is uncertain. The germline V and J ends were trimmed by 5 bases and 0 bases, with 4 bases remaining between them. CDR3 length: 11 amino acids. Per the germline V gene, CDR1 is GTSNPN and CDR2 is SVGIG (reference sequence). The CDR3 spells CAWLMNTEAFF. CDR3 in DNA: TGTGCCTGGCTCATGAACACTGAAGCTTTCTTT.

Ten or more counts support this clonotype. The rearrangement links TRBV7-2 to TRBJ2-5; D uncertain. V dropped 5 bases and J dropped 5 bases, with 15 bases sitting between them. In germline, CDR1 is SGHTA, CDR2 FQGNSA. The CDR3 runs 14 residues. The CDR3 is CASSPGIRQETQYF. CDR3 nucleotides: TGTGCCAGCAGCCCTGGCATCAGGCAGGAGACCCAGTACTTC.

This clonotype occurred a few times. The chain uses TRBV28 and TRBJ2-4; D uncertain. V gave up 3 bases and J gave up 0 bases, with 9 bases separating them. CDR1 is MDHEN, CDR2 SYDVKM, per germline. The CDR3 loop spans 15 amino acids. The CDR3, as DNA: TGTGCCAGCAGTTTCAAAACGTTAGCCAAAAACATTCAGTACTTC. Translated: CASSFKTLAKNIQYF.

This clonotype came up a few times. The V and J genes are TRBV28 and TRBJ1-4; 8 positions agree with TRBD1. Germline CDR1 and CDR2: MDHEN and SYDVKM. CDR3 size: 14 residues. After removal of 1 base from V and 6 bases from J, the junction contained 1 base not matched to a gene. The CDR3 sequence: CASSLSDRDEKLFF. The CDR3 coding sequence is TGTGCCAGCAGTTTATCGGACAGGGATGAAAAACTGTTTTTT.

This clonotype was picked up a small number of times. This chain connects TRBV7-9 to TRBJ2-1; maybe TRBD2 (6 bases). This CDR3 contains 14 residues. The germline V and J ends were trimmed by 2 bases and 8 bases, with 13 bases remaining between them. Germline CDR1 and CDR2: SEHNR and FQNEAQ (reference sequence). The CDR3 DNA reads TGTGCCAGCAGCTTAAGGGACTTCAACGATGAGCAGTTCTTC. It codes for CASSLRDFNDEQFF.

This clonotype was counted a few times. The chain carries TRBV20-1 and TRBJ2-2; 8 bases line up with TRBD1. The CDR3 sequence is 16 residues long. V lost 6 bases to trimming and J lost 1 base; unmatched junction nucleotides: 10. Germline V gene data show CDR1 as DFQATT and CDR2 as SNEGSKA (reference sequence). Here the CDR3 DNA reads TGCAGTGCCGAGGACAGGGCAGATCAGAACACCGGGGAGCTGTTTTTT. Encoded protein: CSAEDRADQNTGELFF.

This clonotype was observed many times. This rearrangement joins TRBV4-3 to TRBJ2-6; 10 positions match TRBD1. The length of the CDR3 is 22 residues. Looked up from germline, CDR1 is LGHNA and CDR2 is YSLEER. After removal of 0 bases from V and 0 bases from J, the junction contained 14 bases not matched to a gene. CDR3 DNA sequence: TGCGCCAGCAGCCAAGACCAGGGACAGGGGATTATCTCAAGCTCTGGGGCCAACGTCCTGACTTTC. Its translation is CASSQDQGQGIISSSGANVLTF.

There are a few counts of this clonotype. The rearrangement links TRBV10-2 to TRBJ2-1; D is unresolved. The CDR3 consists of 15 residues. CDR1 is WSHSY, CDR2 SAAADI, per germline. V was clipped by 1 base and J by 7 bases, with 14 bases between them. As DNA, the CDR3 is TGCGCCAGCAGTGAGTTAGGTGTAGTTTCAAATGAGCAGTTCTTC. Translating gives CASSELGVVSNEQFF.

This clonotype appeared many times. The chain employs TRBV11-3 and TRBJ2-2, with no clear D. Germline lookup yields CDR1 SGHNT and CDR2 YENEEA. CDR3 length: 14 amino acids. V lost 5 bases and J 9 bases, leaving 16 bases between the germline ends. The CDR3 here is CASSVSGPRRELFF. The CDR3 DNA reads TGTGCCAGCAGCGTGTCCGGCCCCCGCCGGGAGCTGTTTTTT.

The rearrangement links TRBV3-1 to TRBJ1-3, with D maybe TRBD1 (5 bases). The germline gives CDR1 LGHDT, CDR2 YNNKEL (reference sequence). Trimming left V 3 bases short and J 0 bases short, with 15 bases between. CDR3 size: 17 residues. The CDR3 DNA follows: TGTGCCAGCAGCCAGAACCGGGACTTGGGCTCTGGAAACACCATATATTTT. Translation gives CASSQNRDLGSGNTIYF.